These 17 T cell receptor beta chains were sequenced from one sample in a study of blood T cell repertoires in COVID-19. Sequencing was performed with immunoSEQ multiplex PCR; in TCRdb, only in-frame clones are kept and a portion is missing. The sample yields roughly 22,000 clones, approximately 75% seen once. The specimen was peripheral blood. These receptors originate from a woman between 70 and 85 years old with COVID-19, enrolled during active disease.

V is TRBV14 and J is TRBJ2-3, with 7 bases fitting TRBD1. The CDR3 length is 13 residues. Germline lookup yields CDR1 SGHDN and CDR2 FVKESK. Trimming took 10 bases from V and 3 from J; bases not matched to a gene: 7. CDR3 sequence reads: CATRQGGTDTQYF. The CDR3 region has the DNA TGTGCCACAAGACAGGGCGGGACAGATACGCAGTATTTT.

The V and J genes are TRBV4-1 and TRBJ1-4, with 7 nucleotides matching TRBD1. V trimming: 4 bases; J trimming: 8 bases; junction bases outside the gene matches: 7. CDR1 is MGHRA, CDR2 YSYEKL, per germline. The CDR3 is made up of 14 amino acids. CDR3 amino acids: CASSLTGKGEKLFF. DNA for the CDR3: TGCGCCAGCAGCCTGACAGGGAAGGGAGAAAAACTGTTTTTT.

This chain links TRBV2 with TRBJ1-4; TRBD1 matches 7 bases. CDR3 length: 15 amino acids. Losses at the gene ends were 4 bases for V and 8 bases for J; bases not matched to a gene: 10. Per germline, CDR1 SNHLY and CDR2 FYNNEI. DNA for the CDR3: TGTGCCAGCAGTGTTCAAGGACAGGTGGGGGAAAAACTGTTTTTT. It specifies CASSVQGQVGEKLFF.

This chain uses TRBV2 with TRBJ2-2; D ambiguous. The CDR3 is made up of 12 amino acids. Germline V gene lookup returns CDR1 SNHLY and CDR2 FYNNEI. The V end lost 5 bases, the J end lost 4 bases, and 5 bases lay between the germline ends. The CDR3 protein is CASSTGTGELFF. In nucleotides, the CDR3 is TGTGCCAGCAGTACCGGCACCGGGGAGCTGTTTTTT.

This clone was recorded a few times. CDR3 in amino acids: CASSFTGDADTQYF. The CDR3, as DNA: TGTGCCAGCAGCTTCACAGGGGACGCAGATACGCAGTATTTT. The chain uses TRBV7-2 and TRBJ2-3; the match to TRBD1 covers 7 bases. V trimming: 3 bases; J trimming: 4 bases; junction bases outside the gene matches: 4. CDR1 is SGHTA and CDR2 is FQGNSA in the germline V gene. This CDR3 region has 14 residues.

This clone came up once. The chain employs TRBV2 and TRBJ1-5, with 7 bases that match TRBD1. The length of the CDR3 is 15 residues. After removal of 1 base from V and 3 bases from J, the junction contained 3 bases not matched to a gene. CDR1 is SNHLY, CDR2 FYNNEI, per germline. The CDR3, as DNA: TGTGCCAGCAGTGAAGGGACAGGTCCCAATCAGCCCCAGCATTTT. The encoded protein is CASSEGTGPNQPQHF.

This chain links TRBV7-2 with TRBJ2-7; maybe TRBD2 (5 bases). Trimming stripped 1 base from V and 2 bases from J, with 12 bases between. The CDR3 covers 15 residues. Germline CDR1 is SGHTA and CDR2 is FQGNSA. The CDR3 DNA reads as TGTGCCAGCAGCTTAGGTAGCGCAGAGCCCTACGAGCAGTACTTC. This encodes CASSLGSAEPYEQYF. The whole variable domain, filled in from reference TRBV7-2 and TRBJ2-7, reads GAGVSQSPSNKVTEKGKDVELRCDPISGHTALYWYRQSLGQGLEFLIYFQGNSAPDKSGLPSDRFSAERTGGSVSTLTIQRTQQEDSAVYLCASSLGSAEPYEQYFGPGTRLTVT.

V gene TRBV6-1 combines with J gene TRBJ1-4; D unclear. The V gene lost 2 bases and the J gene lost 8 bases, with 21 bases spanning the gap. The CDR3 runs 17 residues. Germline-derived CDR1 and CDR2 are MNHNS and SASEGT. The DNA of the CDR3 is TGTGCCAGCAGTGAACAAATGCGTGCAAACCCGGGAGAAAAACTGTTTTTT. The encoded protein is CASSEQMRANPGEKLFF.

The chain is built from TRBV29-1 and TRBJ2-5, with 7 bases fitting TRBD1. CDR3 length equals 23 residues. Germline trimming cut 1 base from V and 6 bases from J; bases unmatched to any gene: 35. CDR1 is SQVTM, CDR2 ANQGSEA, per germline. The CDR3, as DNA: TGCAGCGTTGAAGCGCCCCCTACTCCCCCGGGACAGACTTCAGATAGGTCCGAAAAGACCCAGTACTTC. Its protein product is CSVEAPPTPPGQTSDRSEKTQYF.

The chain uses TRBV6-5 and TRBJ1-1; 7 nucleotides match TRBD1. Germline V gene lookup returns CDR1 MNHEY and CDR2 SVGAGI. Trimming at V came to 0 bases and at J to 4 bases, leaving 8 bases not matched to a gene. The CDR3 length is 16 residues. The CDR3 loop is CASSYSITGVSTEAFF. CDR3 bases: TGTGCCAGCAGTTACTCGATAACAGGGGTTAGCACTGAAGCTTTCTTT.

The genes are TRBV15 and TRBJ1-1, with D uncertain. Germline lookup yields CDR1 LNHNV and CDR2 YYDKDF (reference sequence). The CDR3 is 15 residues long. The germline V and J ends were trimmed by 1 base and 0 bases, with 9 bases remaining between them. DNA of the CDR3: TGTGCCACCAGCAGAGGCGGGAACATGAACACTGAAGCTTTCTTT. It specifies CATSRGGNMNTEAFF.

The gene calls are TRBV5-1 and TRBJ1-3, with 7 bases that match TRBD1. The V segment lost 2 bases and the J segment 1 base; nucleotides outside the gene matches: 6. Germline V gives CDR1 SGHRS, CDR2 YFSETQ. This CDR3 comprises 16 residues. The CDR3 nucleotides are TGCGCCAGCAGCTTCCTTGACAGGGTTTCTGGAAACACCATATATTTT. It translates to CASSFLDRVSGNTIYF.

The chain couples TRBV3-1 (or the pseudogene TRBV3-2) to TRBJ2-1, with 9 bases lining up with TRBD1. CDR3 length equals 14 residues. Losses at the gene ends were 4 bases for V and 7 bases for J; bases not matched to a gene: 5. Per germline, CDR1 LGHDT and CDR2 YNNKEL (reference sequence). The DNA of the CDR3 is TGTGCCAGCAGCCCCCGGGACAGGGAAAATGAGCAGTTCTTC. Protein product: CASSPRDRENEQFF.

The J gene is TRBJ1-6, the V gene TRBV5-1; 7 bases map to TRBD1. CDR1 is SGHRS and CDR2 is YFSETQ in the germline V gene. Trimming cost V 3 bases and J 6 bases; bases outside gene matches: 6. The CDR3 runs 15 residues. Here the CDR3 DNA reads TGCGCCAGCAGCTGGAGACAGGGCCTTAATTCACCCCTCCACTTT. Amino acids: CASSWRQGLNSPLHF.

This chain joins TRBV5-6 and TRBJ2-7; no reliable D call. The CDR3 sequence is 14 residues long. Between the trimmed V and J ends, which lost 4 bases and 2 bases, there was a span of 13 bases. Germline CDR1 and CDR2: SGHDT and YYEEEE. The DNA for the CDR3 is TGTGCCAGCAGCCATGGTAGCCTTACCTACGAGCAGTACTTC. Its translation: CASSHGSLTYEQYF.

As DNA, the CDR3 is TGTGCCACCAGTGCTAGCGGGGGTAAAAATGAGCAGTTCTTC. Translating gives CATSASGGKNEQFF. The J gene is TRBJ2-1, the V gene TRBV24-1, with 10 bases identical to TRBD2. The CDR3 loop spans 14 amino acids. Trimming cost V 5 bases and J 7 bases; bases outside gene matches: 4. Germline assignment: CDR1 KGHDR and CDR2 SFDVKD.

The chain combines TRBV7-3 with TRBJ2-2, with 8 nucleotides matching TRBD2. CDR1 SGHTA and CDR2 FQGTGA come from the germline V gene. The CDR3 spans 16 residues. V shed 1 base and J 7 bases; nucleotides not matched to a gene: 8. Here the CDR3 DNA reads TGTGCCAGCAGCTTAAATGCCGGGAGGGCCGGCGGGGAGCTGTTTTTT. Its protein is CASSLNAGRAGGELFF.